Listed here are 6 T cell receptor beta chains from one sample, sequenced in a study of cytomegalovirus exposure and HLA in healthy donors. The PCR ran on 60 Vbeta and 13 Jbeta primers. Data came from immunoSEQ multiplex PCR; TCRdb stores just in-frame clones and leaves some out. The sample shows 90,000 to 150,000 clones, nearly 65% of them seen only once. The sample consisted of PBMCs. The receptors originated from a man aged 35 to 55 in good health and CMV-seropositive.

There are a few counts of this clone. This chain connects TRBV27 to TRBJ2-3; the D gene is possibly TRBD1 (5 bases). The V end lost 0 bases, the J end lost 7 bases, and 14 bases lay between the germline ends. The CDR3 length is 15 residues. Per the germline V gene, CDR1 is MNHEY and CDR2 is SMNVEV (reference sequence). This chain's CDR3 is CASSLSSSAGYTQYF. The CDR3 coding sequence is TGTGCCAGCAGTTTATCGAGCTCAGCAGGGTATACGCAGTATTTT.

The table lists this clone with a few counts. V usage is TRBV6-5 and J usage is TRBJ2-3; 8 bases match TRBD1. Germline lookup yields CDR1 MNHEY and CDR2 SVGAGI. V was clipped by 6 bases and J by 1 base; unmatched bases: 6. The CDR3 totals 15 residues. The CDR3 region has the DNA TGTGCCAGCAGGTCCCCGGGACAGGGCACAGATACGCAGTATTTT. This codes for CASRSPGQGTDTQYF.

The rearrangement links TRBV11-2 to TRBJ1-1; no definite D call. The CDR3 loop spans 12 amino acids. Germline V lookup: CDR1 SGHAT, CDR2 FQNNGV. V dropped 6 bases and J dropped 10 bases, with 15 bases sitting between them. The CDR3 DNA reads TGTGCCAGCAGTCCCCCGCGGGGTACAGCTTTCTTT. It is translated as CASSPPRGTAFF.

J is TRBJ2-1 and V is TRBV5-4, with 9 bases lining up with TRBD2. CDR1 is SGHNT, CDR2 YYREEE, per germline (reference sequence). The trim removed 5 bases at V and 6 bases at J, leaving 9 bases unmatched. CDR3 length equals 15 residues. As DNA, the CDR3 is TGTGCCAGCAGTAGACCGGGACTAGCAAGCAATGAGCAGTTCTTC. This sequence encodes CASSRPGLASNEQFF.

The J gene is TRBJ2-2, the V gene TRBV10-2; D gene uncertain. V was shortened by 8 bases and J by 8 bases, with 12 bases between the two germline ends. Germline V gives CDR1 WSHSY, CDR2 SAAADI. CDR3 length equals 12 residues. This CDR3 reads CASAPYVGELFF. In DNA, the CDR3 is TGCGCCAGCGCCCCCTATGTGGGGGAGCTGTTTTTT.

The chain couples TRBV7-2 to TRBJ2-7; D is perhaps TRBD1 (5 bases). Trimming shortened V by 4 bases and J by 4 bases, and 11 bases separated the two germline ends. Germline CDR1 and CDR2: SGHTA and FQGNSA. There are 13 residues in the CDR3. As DNA, the CDR3 is TGTGCCAGCAGCTCACTTCAGGGTTACGAGCAGTACTTC. Protein sequence: CASSSLQGYEQYF.